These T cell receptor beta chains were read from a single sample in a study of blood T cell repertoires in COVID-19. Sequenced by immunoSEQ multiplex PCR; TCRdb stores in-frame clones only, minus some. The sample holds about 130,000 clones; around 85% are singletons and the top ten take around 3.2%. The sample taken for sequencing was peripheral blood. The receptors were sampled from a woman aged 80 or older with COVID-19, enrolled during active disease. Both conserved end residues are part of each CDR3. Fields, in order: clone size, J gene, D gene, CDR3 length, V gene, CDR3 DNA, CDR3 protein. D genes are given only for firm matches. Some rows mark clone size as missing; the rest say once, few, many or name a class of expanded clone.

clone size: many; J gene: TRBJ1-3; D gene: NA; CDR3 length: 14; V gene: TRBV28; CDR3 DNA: TGTGCCAGCAGGACAGGCTCTCTCGGAAACACCATATATTTT; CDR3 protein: CASRTGSLGNTIYF
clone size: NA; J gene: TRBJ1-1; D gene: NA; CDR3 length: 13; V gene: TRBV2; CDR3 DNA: TGTGCCAGCAGTTATACAGGGAACACTGAAGCTTTCTTT; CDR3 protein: CASSYTGNTEAFF
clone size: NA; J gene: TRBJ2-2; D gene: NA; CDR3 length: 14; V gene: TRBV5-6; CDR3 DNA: TGTGCCAGCAGCACGCCCGGGTTCACCGGGGAGCTGTTTTTT; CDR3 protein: CASSTPGFTGELFF
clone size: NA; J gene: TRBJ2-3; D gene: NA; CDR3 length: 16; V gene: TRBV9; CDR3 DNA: TGTGCCAGCAGCGTAGGAAACTACTGGGGAGGAGATACGCAGTATTTT; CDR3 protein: CASSVGNYWGGDTQYF
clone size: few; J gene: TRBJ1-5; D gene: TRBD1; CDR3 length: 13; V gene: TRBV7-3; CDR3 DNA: TGTGCCAGCAGCTTAGACAGGGCCCAGCCCCAGCATTTT; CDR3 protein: CASSLDRAQPQHF
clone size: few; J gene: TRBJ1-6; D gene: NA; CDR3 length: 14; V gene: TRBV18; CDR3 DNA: TGTGCCAGCGCCCTAGAGGTCTATAATTCACCCCTCCACTTT; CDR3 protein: CASALEVYNSPLHF
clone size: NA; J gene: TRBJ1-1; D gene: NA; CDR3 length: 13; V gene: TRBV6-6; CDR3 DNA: TGTGCCAGCAGCAGGGGCATGAACACTGAAGCTTTCTTT; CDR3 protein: CASSRGMNTEAFF
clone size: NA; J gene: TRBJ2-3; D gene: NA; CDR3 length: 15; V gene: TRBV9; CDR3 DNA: TGTGCCAGCAGCGTAGTGGGCATACCCACAGATACGCAGTATTTT; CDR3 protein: CASSVVGIPTDTQYF
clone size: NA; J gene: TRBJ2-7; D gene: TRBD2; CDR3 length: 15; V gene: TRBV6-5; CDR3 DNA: TGTGCCAGCAGTCCGCGCCCTAGCGGAGCCTACGAGCAGTACTTC; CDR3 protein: CASSPRPSGAYEQYF
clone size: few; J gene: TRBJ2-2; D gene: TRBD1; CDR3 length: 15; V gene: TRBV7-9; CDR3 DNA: TGTGCCAGCAGCCCCCAGGGGGCAGGAACCGGGGAGCTGTTTTTT; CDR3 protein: CASSPQGAGTGELFF
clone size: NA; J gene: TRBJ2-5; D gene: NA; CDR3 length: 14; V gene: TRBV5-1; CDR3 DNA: TGCGCCAGCAGCTTGGATGCTCAGCGGGAGACCCAGTACTTC; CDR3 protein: CASSLDAQRETQYF
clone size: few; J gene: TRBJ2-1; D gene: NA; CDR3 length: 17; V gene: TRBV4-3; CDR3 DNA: TGCGCCAGCAGCCAAGCCCCGGGACTTCGCCGTTTGGATGAGCAGTTCTTC; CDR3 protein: CASSQAPGLRRLDEQFF
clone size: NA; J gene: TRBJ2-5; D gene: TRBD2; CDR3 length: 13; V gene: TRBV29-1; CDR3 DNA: TGCAGCGTTGAAGAGCTAGCGGGAGAGACCCAGTACTTC; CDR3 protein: CSVEELAGETQYF
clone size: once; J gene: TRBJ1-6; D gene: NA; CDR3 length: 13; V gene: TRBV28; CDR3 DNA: TGTGCCAGCAACTACAGGGAGTATTCACCCCTCCACTTT; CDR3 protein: CASNYREYSPLHF
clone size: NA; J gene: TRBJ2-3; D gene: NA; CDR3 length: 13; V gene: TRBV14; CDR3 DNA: TGTGCCAGCAGCCTCGGGACTTCAAATACGCAGTATTTT; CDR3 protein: CASSLGTSNTQYF
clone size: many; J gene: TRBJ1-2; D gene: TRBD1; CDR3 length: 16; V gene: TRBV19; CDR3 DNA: TGTGCCAGTAGTTCCGGACAGGGGAGATCAAGCTATGGCTACACCTTC; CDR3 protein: CASSSGQGRSSYGYTF
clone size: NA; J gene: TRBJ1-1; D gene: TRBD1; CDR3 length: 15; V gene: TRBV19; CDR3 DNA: TGTGCCAGTAAGGGACAGGGTACAATGAACACTGAAGCTTTCTTT; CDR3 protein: CASKGQGTMNTEAFF
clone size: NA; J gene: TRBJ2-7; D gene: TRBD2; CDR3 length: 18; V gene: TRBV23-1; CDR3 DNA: TGCGCCAGCACCGATAATAGACTAGCGGGGATGCTTTTGCACGAGCAGTACTTC; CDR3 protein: CASTDNRLAGMLLHEQYF
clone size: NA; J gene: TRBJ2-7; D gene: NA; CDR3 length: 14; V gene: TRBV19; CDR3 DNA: TGTGCCAGTAGTATCACCGGGGAGATCTACGAGCAGTACTTC; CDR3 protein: CASSITGEIYEQYF
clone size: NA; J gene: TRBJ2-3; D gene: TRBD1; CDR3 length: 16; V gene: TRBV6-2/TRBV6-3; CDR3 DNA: TGTGCCAGCAGTTACCCGAGGACAGGGGGAATGGATACGCAGTATTTT; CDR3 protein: CASSYPRTGGMDTQYF
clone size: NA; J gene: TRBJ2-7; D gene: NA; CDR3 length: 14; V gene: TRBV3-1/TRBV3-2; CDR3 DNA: TGTGCCAGCAGCGCCACTAGCCTGTCCTACGAGCAGTACTTC; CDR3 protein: CASSATSLSYEQYF
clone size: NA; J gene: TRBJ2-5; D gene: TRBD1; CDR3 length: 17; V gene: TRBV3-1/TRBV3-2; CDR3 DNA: TGTGCCAGCAGCCAAGATCTCATTCCGGGACAGGGGGCGAGTCGGTACTTC; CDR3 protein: CASSQDLIPGQGASRYF
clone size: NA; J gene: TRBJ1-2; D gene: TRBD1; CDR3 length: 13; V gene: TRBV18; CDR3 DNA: TGTGCCAGCTCACCACCGGGACAGCCCGGCTACACCTTC; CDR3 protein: CASSPPGQPGYTF
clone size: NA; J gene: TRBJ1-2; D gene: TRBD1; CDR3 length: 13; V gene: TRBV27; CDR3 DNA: TGTGCCAGCAGAAAGGGGGCCAACTATGGCTACACCTTC; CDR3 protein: CASRKGANYGYTF
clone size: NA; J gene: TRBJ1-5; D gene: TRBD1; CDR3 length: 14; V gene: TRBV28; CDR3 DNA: TGTGCCAGCATTAGAGGAGGGGGCAACCAGCCCCAGCATTTT; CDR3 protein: CASIRGGGNQPQHF
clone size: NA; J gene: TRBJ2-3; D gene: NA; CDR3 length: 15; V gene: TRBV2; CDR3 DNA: TGTGCCAGCAGTTCTCCGGAGCGCGGCACAGATACGCAGTATTTT; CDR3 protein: CASSSPERGTDTQYF
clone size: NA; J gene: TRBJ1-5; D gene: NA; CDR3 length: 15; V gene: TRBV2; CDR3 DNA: TGTGCCAGCAGCCCGAGGGGGGGTTACAATCAGCCCCAGCATTTT; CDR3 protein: CASSPRGGYNQPQHF
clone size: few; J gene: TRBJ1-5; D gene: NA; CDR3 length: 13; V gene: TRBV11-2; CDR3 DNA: TGTGCCAGCAGCTTAGACGCGATAGGAGCCCAGCATTTT; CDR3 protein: CASSLDAIGAQHF
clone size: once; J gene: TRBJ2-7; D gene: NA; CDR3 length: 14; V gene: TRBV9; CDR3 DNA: TGTGCCAGCAGCTTAGGCAGGGCCACCTACGAGCAGTACTTC; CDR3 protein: CASSLGRATYEQYF
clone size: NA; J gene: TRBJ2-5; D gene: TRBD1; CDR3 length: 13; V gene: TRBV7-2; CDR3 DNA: TGTGCCAGCAGCTTAAACAGGGGAGAGACCCAGTACTTC; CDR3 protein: CASSLNRGETQYF
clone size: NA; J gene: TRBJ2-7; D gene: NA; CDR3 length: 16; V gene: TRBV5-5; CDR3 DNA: TGTGCCAGCAGCTTGGCCTCTAGGACAGACACCTACGAGCAGTACTTC; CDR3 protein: CASSLASRTDTYEQYF
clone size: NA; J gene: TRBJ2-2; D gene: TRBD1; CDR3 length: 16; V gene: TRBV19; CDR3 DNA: TGTGCCACTCAGGGGTGGGGACAGGGGGATCCCGGGGAGCTGTTTTTT; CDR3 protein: CATQGWGQGDPGELFF
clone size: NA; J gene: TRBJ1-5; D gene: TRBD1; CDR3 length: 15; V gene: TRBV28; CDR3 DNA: TGTGCCAGCAGTTTACGGGACAGCCCCGTACAGCCCCAGCATTTT; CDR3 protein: CASSLRDSPVQPQHF
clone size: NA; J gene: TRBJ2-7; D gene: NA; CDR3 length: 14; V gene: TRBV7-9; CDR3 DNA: TGTGCCAGCAGCTTAGTTGACAGACACTACGAGCAGTACTTC; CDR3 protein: CASSLVDRHYEQYF
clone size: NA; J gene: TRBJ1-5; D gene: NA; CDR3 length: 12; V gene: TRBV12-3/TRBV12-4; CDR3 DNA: TGTGCCAGCAGTTTTGGCTCGGGGCCCCAGCATTTT; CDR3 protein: CASSFGSGPQHF
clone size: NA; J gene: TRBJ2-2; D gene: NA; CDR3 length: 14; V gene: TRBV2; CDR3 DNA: TGTGCCAGCAGTTTAAGCGGGAACACCGGGGAGCTGTTTTTT; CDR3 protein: CASSLSGNTGELFF
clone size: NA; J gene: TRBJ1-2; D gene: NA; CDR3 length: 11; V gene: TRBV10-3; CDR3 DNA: TGTGCCATCAGTGACCCATATGGCTACACCTTC; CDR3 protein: CAISDPYGYTF
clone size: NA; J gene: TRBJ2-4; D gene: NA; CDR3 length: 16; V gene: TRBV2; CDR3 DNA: TGTGCCAGCAGTGAAAACCGGCTAGCGGCCAAAAACATTCAGTACTTC; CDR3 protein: CASSENRLAAKNIQYF
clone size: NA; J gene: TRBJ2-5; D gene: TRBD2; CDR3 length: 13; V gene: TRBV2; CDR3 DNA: TGTGCCAGCAGGCGGGAGGCCCAAGAGACCCAGTACTTC; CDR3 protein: CASRREAQETQYF
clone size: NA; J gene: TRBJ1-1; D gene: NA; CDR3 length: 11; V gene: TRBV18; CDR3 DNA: TGTGCCAGCTCCACCTTACAGGAAGCTTTCTTT; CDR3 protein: CASSTLQEAFF
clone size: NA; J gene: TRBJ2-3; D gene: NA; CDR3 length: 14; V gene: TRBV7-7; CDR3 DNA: TGTGCCAGCAGCTTAAGCCTATCCACAGATACGCAGTATTTT; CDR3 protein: CASSLSLSTDTQYF
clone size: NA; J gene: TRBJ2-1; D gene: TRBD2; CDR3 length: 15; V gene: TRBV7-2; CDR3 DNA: TGTGCCAGCAGTTCCCTAGCGGGAGGGTTCAATGAGCAGTTCTTC; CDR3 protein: CASSSLAGGFNEQFF
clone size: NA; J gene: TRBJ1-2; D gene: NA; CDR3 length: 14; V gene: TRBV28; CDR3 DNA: TGTGCCAGCAGTTTGGGGGCCCAAAACTATGGCTACACCTTC; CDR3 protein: CASSLGAQNYGYTF
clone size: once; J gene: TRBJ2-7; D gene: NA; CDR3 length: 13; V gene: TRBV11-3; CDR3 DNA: TGTGCCAGCAGCTTAGGAGAGCAGGGGAAGCAGTACTTC; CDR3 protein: CASSLGEQGKQYF
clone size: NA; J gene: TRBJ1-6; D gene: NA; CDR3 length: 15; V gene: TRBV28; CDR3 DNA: TGTGCCAGCAGGCCAGGAGGGGGGGATAATTCACCCCTCCACTTT; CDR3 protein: CASRPGGGDNSPLHF
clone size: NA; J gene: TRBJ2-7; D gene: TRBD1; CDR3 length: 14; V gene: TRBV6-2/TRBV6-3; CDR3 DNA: TGTGCCAGCAGTTACACGACAGGGGGCGGCGAGCAGTACTTC; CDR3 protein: CASSYTTGGGEQYF
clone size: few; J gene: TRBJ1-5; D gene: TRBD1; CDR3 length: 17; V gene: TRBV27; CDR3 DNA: TGTGCCAGCAGTCCAGAAAGAGGGACAGTAGTACTTCAGCCCCAGCATTTT; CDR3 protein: CASSPERGTVVLQPQHF
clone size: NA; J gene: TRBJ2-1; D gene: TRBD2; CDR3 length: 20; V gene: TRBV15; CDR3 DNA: TGTGCCACCAGCAGAGCCCGGCTAGCGGGAGGCCCGAGCTCCTACAATGAGCAGTTCTTC; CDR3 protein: CATSRARLAGGPSSYNEQFF
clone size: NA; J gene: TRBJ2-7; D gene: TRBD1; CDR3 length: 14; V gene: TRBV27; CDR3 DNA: TGTGCCAGCAGTCCCGGGACAGGGGGCTACGAGCAGTACTTC; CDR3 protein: CASSPGTGGYEQYF
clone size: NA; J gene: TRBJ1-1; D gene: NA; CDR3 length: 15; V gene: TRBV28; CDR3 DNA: TGTGCCAGCAGTTTGCCTGCCGGGGGGGCCACTGAAGCTTTCTTT; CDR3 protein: CASSLPAGGATEAFF
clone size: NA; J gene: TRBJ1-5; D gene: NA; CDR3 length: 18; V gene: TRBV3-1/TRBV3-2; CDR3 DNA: TGTGCCAGCAGCCAAGATCGTCGTTACCAGAATAGCAATCAGCCCCAGCATTTT; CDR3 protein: CASSQDRRYQNSNQPQHF
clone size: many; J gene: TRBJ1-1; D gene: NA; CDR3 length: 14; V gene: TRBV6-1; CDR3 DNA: TGTGCCAGCAGTGAAGTAGGGAGGGGCACTGAAGCTTTCTTT; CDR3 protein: CASSEVGRGTEAFF
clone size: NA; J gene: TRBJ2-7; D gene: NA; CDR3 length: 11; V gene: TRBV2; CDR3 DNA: TGTGCCAGCAGTTTGACATACGAGCAGTACTTC; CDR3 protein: CASSLTYEQYF
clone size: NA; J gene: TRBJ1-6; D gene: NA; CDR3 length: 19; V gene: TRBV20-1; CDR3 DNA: TGCAGTGCTAGTGGGATTCGGGGTATCATTGACACCCATAATTCACCCCTCCACTTT; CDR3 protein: CSASGIRGIIDTHNSPLHF
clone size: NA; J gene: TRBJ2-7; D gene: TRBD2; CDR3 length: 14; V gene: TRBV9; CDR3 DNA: TGTGCCAGCAGCGTAGATAGCGGGAGAGACGAGCAGTACTTC; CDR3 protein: CASSVDSGRDEQYF
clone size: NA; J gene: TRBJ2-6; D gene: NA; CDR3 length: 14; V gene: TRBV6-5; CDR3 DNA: TGTGCCAGCACCCAGGGAACCGGGGCCAACGTCCTGACTTTC; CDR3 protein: CASTQGTGANVLTF
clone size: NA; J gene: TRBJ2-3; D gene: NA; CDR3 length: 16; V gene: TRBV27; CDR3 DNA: TGTGCCAGCAGTGGCGCAGGAGGTCATAGCACAGATACGCAGTATTTT; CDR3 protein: CASSGAGGHSTDTQYF
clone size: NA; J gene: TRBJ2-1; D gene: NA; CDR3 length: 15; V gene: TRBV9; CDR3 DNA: TGTGCCAGCAGCGTAACGGGAGTCACCTACAATGAGCAGTTCTTC; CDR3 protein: CASSVTGVTYNEQFF
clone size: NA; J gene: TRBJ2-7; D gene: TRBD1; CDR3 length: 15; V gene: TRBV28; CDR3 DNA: TGTGCCAGCAGACGAAGGGGGCTGATATCCTACGAGCAGTACTTC; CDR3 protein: CASRRRGLISYEQYF
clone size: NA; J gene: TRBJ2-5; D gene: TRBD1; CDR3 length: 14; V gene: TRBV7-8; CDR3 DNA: TGTGCCAGCAGCCTTAGTTGGGGACAGGGGACCCAGTACTTC; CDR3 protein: CASSLSWGQGTQYF